Listed here are 18 T cell receptor beta chains from one sample, sequenced in a study of regulatory T cells in long-lasting Graves disease. The authors built TCR beta libraries using iRepertoire HTBI primers and Arm-PCR of CDR3 regions. TCRdb processed the multiplex PCR reads anew with MiXCR; each CDR3 protein has one entry. The sample shows 400,000 to 450,000 distinct CDR3 sequences, under 15% of them seen only once. Time point reported: newly diagnosed GD, antithyroid drugs for less than 3 months. PBMCs were the source of the RNA used for TCR sequencing. These data also featured in a second study, about T cells in Graves' hyperthyroidism and ophthalmopathy.

The input for sequencing was peripheral blood mononuclear cells (PBMCs), taken at new diagnosis, from a patient treated with antithyroid drugs. The receptors originated from a woman under 40 with Graves disease.

This clonotype was picked up many times. V is TRBV2 and J is TRBJ1-3; possible D gene TRBD1, 5 bases. V shed 7 bases and J shed 0 bases, with 16 bases lying between them. The CDR3 has 16 amino acids. Germline V gives CDR1 SNHLY, CDR2 FYNNEI. Here the CDR3 reads CASTEQASTSGNTIYF. For the CDR3, the DNA is TGTGCCAGCACCGAACAGGCCTCTACCTCTGGAAACACCATATATTTT.

This clonotype was counted only a few times. The chain uses TRBV18 and TRBJ2-7; 7 nucleotides line up with TRBD1. Germline CDR1 reads KGHSH; CDR2 reads LQKENI. The CDR3 spans 15 residues. Trimming took 6 bases from V and 2 from J; bases not matched to a gene: 10. The CDR3 nucleotides are TGTGCCAGCTCTCTACAGGGGTCGCCTACCTACGAGCAGTACTTC. Protein sequence: CASSLQGSPTYEQYF.

Many counts were recorded for this clonotype. The chain joins TRBV10-3 to TRBJ2-3; D perhaps matches TRBD2 (6 bases). V was cut by 11 bases and J by 0 bases, with 15 bases left in between. Germline CDR1 and CDR2: ENHRY and SYGVKD. The CDR3 covers 14 residues. CDR3 coding DNA: TGTGCCGCCCAGCGGGCCGCTAGCACAGATACGCAGTATTTT. This sequence encodes CAAQRAASTDTQYF.

Details on this clonotype: Only one base separates this from a far larger clonotype, so it likely reflects a read error. This chain uses TRBV7-9 with TRBJ1-5; D gene ambiguous. CDR1 and CDR2 (germline): SEHNR, FQNEAQ (reference sequence). This CDR3 has 16 amino acids. V shed 5 bases and J shed 5 bases, with 19 bases lying between them. The CDR3 sequence: CASSQDGDGSDQPQHF. The CDR3 DNA reads TGTGCCAGCAGCCAAGATGGGGATGGGAGCGATCAGCCCCAGCATTTT. Together with reference TRBV7-9 and TRBJ1-5, the CDR3 gives the full variable domain: DTGVSQNPRHKITKRGQNVTFRCDPISEHNRLYWYRQTLGQGPEFLTYFQNEAQLEKSRLLSDRFSAERPKGSFSTLEIQRTEQGDSAMYLCASSQDGDGSDQPQHFGDGTRLSIL.

Concerning this clonotype itself: This may stem from a read error, because a much larger clone lies one nucleotide away. The final CDR3 position lacks the conserved phenylalanine or tryptophan, pointing to a likely read error. The chain couples TRBV29-1 to TRBJ2-5; D is perhaps TRBD1 (6 bases). The V and J ends lost 1 base and 5 bases respectively, with 14 bases between them. Germline V CDR1 and CDR2: SQVTM, ANQGSEA. The CDR3 consists of 14 residues. The CDR3 region has the DNA TGCAGCGTTGAAGGTTCAGGGGCGCGGGAGACCCAGTACTCC. This codes for CSVEGSGARETQYS.

Ten or more counts support this clonotype. This chain joins TRBV6-1 and TRBJ2-3; 8 nucleotides match TRBD2. Germline lookup yields CDR1 MNHNS and CDR2 SASEGT. This CDR3 is 14 amino acids long. J lost 3 bases, V lost 3 bases, and 2 bases had no gene match. The CDR3 region is CASSDKRETDTQYF. DNA of the CDR3: TGTGCCAGCAGTGACAAGCGGGAGACAGATACGCAGTATTTT.

The chain uses TRBV20-1 and TRBJ2-3; 11 positions agree with TRBD2. The length of the CDR3 is 16 residues. The ends lost 2 bases at V and 3 bases at J; junction bases unmatched: 7. Germline values: CDR1 DFQATT, CDR2 SNEGSKA (reference sequence). The CDR3 spells CSARLAGGPLTDTQYF. In nucleotides, the CDR3 is TGCAGTGCTAGACTAGCGGGAGGCCCTTTGACAGATACGCAGTATTTT.

There are many counts of this clonotype. V and J are TRBV12-3 or TRBV12-4 and TRBJ1-3; 7 nucleotides line up with TRBD1. V lost 7 bases to trimming and J lost 4 bases; unmatched junction nucleotides: 10. The CDR3 consists of 15 residues. CDR3 nucleotide sequence: TGTGCCAGCATCTCAGACAGGGCTGGCGGAAACACCATATATTTT. Translating gives CASISDRAGGNTIYF.

In this sample, this clonotype turned up many times. V gene TRBV30 combines with J gene TRBJ2-1; 7 positions agree with TRBD2. Germline V lookup: CDR1 GTSNPN, CDR2 SVGIG (reference sequence). Trimming cost V 1 base and J 4 bases; bases outside gene matches: 7. This CDR3 contains 15 residues. The CDR3 is CAWSGASGRYNEQFF. In DNA, the CDR3 is TGTGCCTGGAGTGGAGCTAGCGGCCGGTACAATGAGCAGTTCTTC.

This clonotype was observed many times. V usage is TRBV10-3 and J usage is TRBJ1-1; no definite D call. Germline CDR1 reads ENHRY; CDR2 reads SYGVKD. Trimming cost V 0 bases and J 1 base, with 9 bases left between them. The CDR3 is 15 residues long. The CDR3 here is CAISESARQNTEAFF. CDR3 nucleotide sequence: TGTGCCATCAGTGAGTCGGCTCGGCAGAACACTGAAGCTTTCTTT.

Turning to this clonotype: A much larger clone differs by one base, so this may be a read error. Written as DNA, the CDR3 is TGTGCCAGCAGCTCGCGACTAGCGGGGGTTAAATACAATGGGCAGTTCTTC. As protein: CASSSRLAGVKYNGQFF. This chain connects TRBV7-8 to TRBJ2-1, with 12 bases identical to TRBD2. Germline-derived CDR1 and CDR2 are SGHVS and FQNEAQ. The CDR3 consists of 17 residues.

This chain's CDR3 is CASIRDRWGRNTEAFF. The CDR3 DNA reads as TGTGCCAGTATTCGGGACAGGTGGGGACGGAACACTGAAGCTTTCTTT. The rearrangement uses TRBV19 and TRBJ1-1, with 8 bases aligning to TRBD1. This CDR3 is built from 16 residues. V dropped 7 bases and J dropped 1; count of bases not matched to a gene: 11. Germline values: CDR1 LNHDA, CDR2 SQIVND (reference sequence).

The chain carries TRBV6-1 and TRBJ1-5; D gene ambiguous. Per germline, CDR1 MNHNS and CDR2 SASEGT. The CDR3 has 14 residues. V was shortened by 6 bases and J by 1 base, with 10 bases between the two germline ends. CDR3 coding DNA: TGTGCCAGCAGGGACGTGGGGAGCAATCAGCCCCAGCATTTT. As protein: CASRDVGSNQPQHF.

On this clonotype: This may be a read error: a much more frequent sequence differs by one nucleotide. The CDR3 does not close with the conserved phenylalanine or tryptophan, likely indicating a read error. The chain recombines TRBV3-1 with TRBJ1-4, with D tentatively TRBD1 (5 bases). Between the trimmed V and J ends, which lost 7 bases and 6 bases, there was a span of 12 bases. Looked up from germline, CDR1 is LGHDT and CDR2 is YNNKEL (reference sequence). The CDR3 totals 13 residues. CDR3 coding DNA: TGTGCCAGCACGGGCTGGGGGTATGAAAAACTGTTTTCT. This codes for CASTGWGYEKLFS.

There are many counts of this clonotype. The J gene is TRBJ2-2, the V gene TRBV29-1; TRBD2 agrees at 10 bases. V was clipped by 0 bases and J by 5 bases; unmatched bases: 9. Germline CDR1 and CDR2: SQVTM and ANQGSEA. There are 17 residues in the CDR3. The DNA of the CDR3 is TGCAGCGTTGAAGATCCAGCGGGAGGGCCACGGACCGGGGAGCTGTTTTTT. Its translation is CSVEDPAGGPRTGELFF.

This clonotype was seen a handful of times. J is TRBJ2-2 and V is TRBV5-1; D gene ambiguous. The CDR3 is made up of 16 amino acids. The germline V gene encodes CDR1 SGHRS and CDR2 YFSETQ. V lost 7 bases and J lost 0, with 16 bases in between. CDR3 DNA sequence: TGCGCCAGCCGCAGTAGTGGGCTTCCGAACACCGGGGAGCTGTTTTTT. This sequence encodes CASRSSGLPNTGELFF.

This clonotype occurred a few times. The genes are TRBV20-1 and TRBJ1-2, with 8 bases aligning to TRBD1. J lost 4 bases, V lost 2 bases, and 9 bases had no gene match. CDR1 is DFQATT and CDR2 is SNEGSKA in the germline V gene (reference sequence). This CDR3 has 15 amino acids. CDR3 amino acids: CSARYGQGLGYGYTF. The CDR3 region has the DNA TGCAGTGCTAGATATGGACAGGGATTGGGCTATGGCTACACCTTC.

This clonotype occurred a few times. This chain uses TRBV9 with TRBJ2-3; TRBD2 matches 10 bases. This CDR3 comprises 16 residues. Germline V gene sequence: CDR1 SGDLS, CDR2 YYNGEE. The trim removed 4 bases at V and 0 bases at J, leaving 5 bases unmatched. The CDR3 nucleotides are TGTGCCAGCAGCTATAGCGGGAGGAAAAGCACAGATACGCAGTATTTT. It encodes CASSYSGRKSTDTQYF.